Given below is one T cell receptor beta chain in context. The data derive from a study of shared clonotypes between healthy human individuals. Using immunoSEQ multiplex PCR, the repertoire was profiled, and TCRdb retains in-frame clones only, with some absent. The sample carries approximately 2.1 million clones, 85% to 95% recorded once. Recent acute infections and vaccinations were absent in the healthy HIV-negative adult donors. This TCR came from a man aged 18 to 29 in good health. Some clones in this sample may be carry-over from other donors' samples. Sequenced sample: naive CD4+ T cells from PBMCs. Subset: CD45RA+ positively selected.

DNA of the CDR3: TGTGCCAGTAGTCTGGGGGGGCGCGGCACTGAAGCTTTCTTT. Its translation: CASSLGGRGTEAFF. The J gene is TRBJ1-1, the V gene TRBV27; TRBD1 is a possible D gene (6 bases). Trimming took off 9 bases at V and 4 bases at J, with 18 bases between the two ends. The CDR3 runs to 14 residues. Germline V gives CDR1 MNHEY, CDR2 SMNVEV (reference sequence).